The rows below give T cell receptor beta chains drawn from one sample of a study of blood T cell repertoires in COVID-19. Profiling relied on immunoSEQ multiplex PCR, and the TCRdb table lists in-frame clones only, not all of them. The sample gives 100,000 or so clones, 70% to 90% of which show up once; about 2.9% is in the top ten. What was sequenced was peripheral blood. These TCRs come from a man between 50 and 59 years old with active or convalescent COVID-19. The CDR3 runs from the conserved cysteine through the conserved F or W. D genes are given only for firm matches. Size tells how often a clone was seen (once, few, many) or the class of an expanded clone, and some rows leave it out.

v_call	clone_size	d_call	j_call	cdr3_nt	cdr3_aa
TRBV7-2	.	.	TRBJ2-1	TGTGCCAGCAGCTTAGAACAGGGTCTCTATGAGCAGTTCTTC	CASSLEQGLYEQFF
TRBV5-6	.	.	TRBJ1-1	TGTGCCAGCAGCTTGCCAGGTTTGAACACTGAAGCTTTCTTT	CASSLPGLNTEAFF
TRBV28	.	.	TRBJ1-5	TGTGCCAGCATCACTATCCGGAGCAATCAGCCCCAGCATTTT	CASITIRSNQPQHF
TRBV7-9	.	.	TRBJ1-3	TGTGCCAGCAGTGGGAGCTCTGGAAACACCATATATTTT	CASSGSSGNTIYF
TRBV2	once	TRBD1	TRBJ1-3	TGTGCCAGCAGTGCGCAGGGGGCGCGGGGAAACACCATATATTTT	CASSAQGARGNTIYF
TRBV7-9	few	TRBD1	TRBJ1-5	TGTGCCAGCAGCCATGGGCAGGGGGCTTATAGCAATCAGCCCCAGCATTTT	CASSHGQGAYSNQPQHF
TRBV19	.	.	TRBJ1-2	TGTGCCAGTAGTATTAGCGCGGCGTATGGCTACACCTTC	CASSISAAYGYTF
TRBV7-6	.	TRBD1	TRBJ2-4	TGTGCCAGCAGCTTAGAGGCAGGGGGTATAGCCAAAAACATTCAGTACTTC	CASSLEAGGIAKNIQYF
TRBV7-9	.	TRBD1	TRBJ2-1	TGTGCCAGCAGCTTAGCACCGGGACAGGGAGTCCATGAGCAGTTCTTC	CASSLAPGQGVHEQFF
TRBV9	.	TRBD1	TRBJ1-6	TGTGCCAGCAGCGGACCGGGGGACAGGGATAATTCACCCCTCCACTTT	CASSGPGDRDNSPLHF
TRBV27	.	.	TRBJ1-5	TGTGCCAGCAGTTTATATTCCAACAGAGATTCCAATCAGCCCCAGCATTTT	CASSLYSNRDSNQPQHF
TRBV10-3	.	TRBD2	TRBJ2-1	TGTGCCATCAAGGGCGGGGGAAGGGGCAATGAGCAGTTCTTC	CAIKGGGRGNEQFF
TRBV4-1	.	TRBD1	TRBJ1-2	TGCGCCAGCAGCCAAGAGGACAGGGTTAACTATGGCTACACCTTC	CASSQEDRVNYGYTF
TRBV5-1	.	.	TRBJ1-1	TGCGCCAGCAGCTTGAGGGGTGGCACTGAAGCTTTCTTT	CASSLRGGTEAFF
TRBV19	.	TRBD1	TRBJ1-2	TGTGCCAGTAGTATCGGGCAGGGGGCGCAGTCCTATGGCTACACCTTC	CASSIGQGAQSYGYTF
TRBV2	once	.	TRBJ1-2	TGTGCCAGCAGTCAACAGTCTCTCTATGGCTACACCTTC	CASSQQSLYGYTF
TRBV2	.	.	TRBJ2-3	TGTGCCAGCAGTGGGGGGGTGGTAGACACAGATACGCAGTATTTT	CASSGGVVDTDTQYF
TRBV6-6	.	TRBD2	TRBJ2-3	TGTGCCAGCAGGGGGGTTAGCGGGGGGCAGACAGATACGCAGTATTTT	CASRGVSGGQTDTQYF
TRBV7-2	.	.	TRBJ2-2	TGTGCCAGCAGCTCGGGACAGAACACCGGGGAGCTGTTTTTT	CASSSGQNTGELFF
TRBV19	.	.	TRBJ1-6	TGTGCCAGTAAACAGGGAGGGAATTCACCCCTCCACTTT	CASKQGGNSPLHF
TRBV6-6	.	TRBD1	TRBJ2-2	TGTGCCAGCAGTTTACAGGGGGCAAACACCGGGGAGCTGTTTTTT	CASSLQGANTGELFF
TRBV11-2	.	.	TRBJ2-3	TGTGCCAGCAGCCCTCTCGCGCGAGGGTACACAGATACGCAGTATTTT	CASSPLARGYTDTQYF
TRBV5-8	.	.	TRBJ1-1	TGTGCCAGCAGCTTGACAAAGCAAGGGGGTCGAACTGAAGCTTTCTTT	CASSLTKQGGRTEAFF
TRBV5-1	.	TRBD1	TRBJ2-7	TGCGCCAGCAGCCCCACGACAGGGTCCCTTACGGGAGAGCAGTACTTC	CASSPTTGSLTGEQYF
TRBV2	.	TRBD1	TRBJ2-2	TGTGCCAGCAGTGAGGTCCCGGACAGGGTAATCGGGGAGCTGTTTTTT	CASSEVPDRVIGELFF
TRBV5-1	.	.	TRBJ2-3	TGCGCCAGCAGCAATGGACTTACAGATACGCAGTATTTT	CASSNGLTDTQYF
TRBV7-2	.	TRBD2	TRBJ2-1	TGTGCCAGCAGCTCTCAGCGGGGGGGGTACAATGAGCAGTTCTTC	CASSSQRGGYNEQFF
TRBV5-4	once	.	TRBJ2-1	TGTGCCAGCAGCTTGGTGGTGGGGGGATACAATGAGCAGTTCTTC	CASSLVVGGYNEQFF
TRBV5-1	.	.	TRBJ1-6	TGCGCCAGCAGCGCGGACAGAAGTAATTCACCCCTCCACTTT	CASSADRSNSPLHF
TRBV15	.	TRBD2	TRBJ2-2	TGTGCCACCAGCAGACCCAGCGTGGGACTAGCGGGCCTGAGGGACACCGGGGAGCTGTTTTTT	CATSRPSVGLAGLRDTGELFF
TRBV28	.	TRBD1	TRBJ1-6	TGTGCCAGCGGATTGACAGGGGAGAGCAGTTCACCCCTCCACTTT	CASGLTGESSSPLHF
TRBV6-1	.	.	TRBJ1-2	TGTGCCAGCAGTGACCCATCTAACGGCTACACCTTC	CASSDPSNGYTF